Following are 27 T cell receptor beta chains from one sample sequenced in a study of T-cell memory formation after mild COVID-19 (dated by TCRdb to the early 2020s). Library method: 5' RACE. Sequencing used an Illumina NovaSeq 6000. In TCRdb, the public reads were trimmed at Q25 with fastp and aligned with MiXCR, with productive beta chains retained. Identical CDR3 protein sequences are pooled into one entry, listed with their most common genes and DNA. Across this sample there are 250,000 or so distinct CDR3 sequences, with roughly 18% seen only once. The ten largest clones represent 20% to 25% of the sample. Sequenced sample: PBMCs or a T cell subset sorted from them (not recorded which). The receptors come from a man between 18 and 35 years old who had mild COVID-19 (a few samples of this study predate the infection). The sample titles of this study are shuffled in the database, so cell type and time point are left out; the donor was told from shared clones.

The chain uses TRBV7-2 and TRBJ2-3, with unresolved D. CDR3 length: 14 amino acids. Looked up from germline, CDR1 is SGHTA and CDR2 is FQGNSA. The germline V and J ends were trimmed by 2 bases and 2 bases, with 8 bases remaining between them. CDR3 DNA: TGTGCCAGCAGCTTATACTCAGACACAGATACGCAGTATTTT. The encoded protein is CASSLYSDTDTQYF.

This sequence joins TRBV14 and TRBJ2-7; TRBD1 matches 7 bases. The CDR3 is made up of 14 amino acids. Germline lookup yields CDR1 SGHDN and CDR2 FVKESK. The V gene end was trimmed by 4 bases and the J gene end by 1 base; junction bases not matched to a gene: 4. The CDR3 protein is CASSRDSASYEQYV. DNA for the CDR3: TGTGCCAGCAGCCGGGACAGCGCTTCCTACGAGCAGTACGTC.

V usage is TRBV7-2 and J usage is TRBJ1-2, with a weak D call TRBD1 (5 bases). The CDR3 loop spans 14 amino acids. The V end lost 4 bases, the J end lost 4 bases, and 13 bases lay between the germline ends. CDR1 and CDR2 from the germline V gene are SGHTA and FQGNSA. The CDR3 loop is CASSSGRGPYGYTF. The CDR3 region has the DNA TGTGCCAGCAGCTCAGGGCGGGGTCCCTATGGCTACACCTTC.

Comment on this clonotype: A read error may be the cause here, since a much bigger clone is one base away. This chain uses TRBV7-9 with TRBJ2-5; no firm D call. Trimming stripped 0 bases from V and 4 bases from J, with 9 bases between. The CDR3 is 14 residues long. Germline V gives CDR1 SEHNR, CDR2 FQNEAQ (reference sequence). In DNA, the CDR3 is TGTGCCAGCAGCTTAGCGGGGTTTCGAGAGACCCAGTACTTC. Its translation is CASSLAGFRETQYF.

This clonotype showed up just a few times. The chain employs TRBV9 and TRBJ2-7, with TRBD2 matching 8 bases. CDR3 size: 13 residues. CDR1 is SGDLS, CDR2 YYNGEE, per germline. CDR3 region: CAGRGEPSYEQYV. The CDR3 DNA follows: TGTGCAGGGCGGGGGGAACCCTCCTACGAGCAGTACGTC.

This clonotype occurred a few times. This chain joins TRBV5-1 and TRBJ1-4, with TRBD1 as a possible D gene (5 bases). In germline, CDR1 is SGHRS, CDR2 YFSETQ. The CDR3 covers 14 residues. V gave up 4 bases and J gave up 6 bases, with 13 bases separating them. Here the CDR3 reads CASSGGNEDEKLFF. The CDR3 nucleotides are TGCGCCAGCAGCGGGGGGAATGAGGATGAAAAACTGTTTTTT.

This clonotype was counted only a few times. The chain combines TRBV6-1 with TRBJ2-7; 7 positions match TRBD1. The CDR3 has 14 residues. CDR1 is MNHNS, CDR2 SASEGT, per germline. V trimming: 11 bases; J trimming: 2 bases; junction bases outside the gene matches: 12. CDR3 sequence (DNA): TGTGCCGTGGACGGAGCAGGGGGAGCCTACGAGCAGTACTTC. It specifies CAVDGAGGAYEQYF.

This clonotype was seen a handful of times. The chain carries TRBV9 and TRBJ2-3, with 11 bases that match TRBD2. V was pared by 4 bases and J by 4 bases, with 11 bases of the junction left unmatched. CDR1 is SGDLS and CDR2 is YYNGEE in the germline V gene. The CDR3 has 17 amino acids. The CDR3 sequence: CASSNSGTSGRADTQYF. CDR3 nucleotides: TGTGCCAGCAGCAACAGCGGGACTAGCGGCAGGGCAGATACGCAGTATTTT. Using reference TRBV9 and TRBJ2-3 for the parts outside the CDR3, the full variable domain is DSGVTQTPKHLITATGQRVTLRCSPRSGDLSVYWYQQSLDQGLQFLIQYYNGEERAKGNILERFSAQQFPDLHSELNLSSLELGDSALYFCASSNSGTSGRADTQYFGPGTRLTVL.

The table lists this clonotype with a few counts. J is TRBJ1-2 and V is TRBV19; D gene unclear. V was clipped by 7 bases and J by 3 bases, with 15 bases between them. The CDR3 length is 14 residues. Germline values: CDR1 LNHDA, CDR2 SQIVND (reference sequence). In nucleotides, the CDR3 is TGTGCCAGTAACCCGGAGGGAAATTACTATGGCTACACCTTC. Amino acids: CASNPEGNYYGYTF.

This clonotype was counted only a few times. For the CDR3, the DNA is TGTGCCACCAGTGATTTCAAGCCCAAGACAGGGGACAATCAGCCCCAGCATTTT. It specifies CATSDFKPKTGDNQPQHF. J is TRBJ1-5 and V is TRBV24-1; 8 bases fit TRBD1. Trimming removed 1 base from V and 3 bases from J; junction bases left unmatched: 10. This CDR3 has 18 amino acids. Per the germline V gene, CDR1 is KGHDR and CDR2 is SFDVKD.

The rearrangement uses TRBV20-1 and TRBJ2-5; D possibly corresponds to TRBD2 (6 bases). This CDR3 spans 13 amino acids. Germline CDR1 is DFQATT and CDR2 is SNEGSKA (reference sequence). V was cut by 6 bases and J by 9 bases, with 20 bases left in between. The CDR3 DNA reads TGCAGTGCACGGCAGCGTCCCTGGGAGGCCCAGTACTTC. Translated, it gives CSARQRPWEAQYF.

The rearrangement joins TRBV7-9 to TRBJ1-2; D gene ambiguous. Looked up from germline, CDR1 is SEHNR and CDR2 is FQNEAQ (reference sequence). The CDR3 is 11 amino acids. V dropped 1 base and J dropped 8 bases, with 5 bases sitting between them. The CDR3 sequence is CASSLDGGYTF. The CDR3 DNA reads as TGTGCCAGCAGCTTAGATGGCGGCTACACCTTC.

The CDR3 DNA is TGTGCCAGCAGCCCCCCCCGGCTAGCGGGGTCGACAGATACGCAGTATTTT. Its translation: CASSPPRLAGSTDTQYF. The chain employs TRBV6-2 or TRBV6-3 and TRBJ2-3, with 9 positions matching TRBD2. The length of the CDR3 is 17 residues. Germline V CDR1 and CDR2: MNHEY, SVGEGT. The ends lost 6 bases at V and 3 bases at J; junction bases unmatched: 13.

This clonotype turned up a few times. J is TRBJ2-3 and V is TRBV7-2, with a possible D match to TRBD1 (6 bases). Trimming removed 3 bases at V and 2 bases at J, with 27 bases between. Germline V gene lookup returns CDR1 SGHTA and CDR2 FQGNSA. CDR3 length: 20 residues. The CDR3, as DNA: TGTGCCAGCAGCTTGTTTTCTAGTGTGGGGACACCGAGGACCACAGATACGCAGTATTTT. It translates to CASSLFSSVGTPRTTDTQYF.

The table lists this clonotype with a few counts. The CDR3 DNA follows: TGCAGCGTTGTGGAGCGCCGGAGCACCGGGGAGCTGTTTTTT. It specifies CSVVERRSTGELFF. The chain uses TRBV29-1 and TRBJ2-2; D ambiguous. The CDR3 extends over 14 amino acids. Germline V gene lookup returns CDR1 SQVTM and CDR2 ANQGSEA. Trimming cost V 4 bases and J 4 bases, with 13 bases left between them.

This clonotype was counted only a few times. This chain joins TRBV12-3 or TRBV12-4 and TRBJ2-3, with TRBD2 matching over 9 bases. This CDR3 comprises 17 residues. After removal of 5 bases from V and 3 bases from J, the junction contained 12 bases not matched to a gene. The CDR3 protein is CASSAPAGGPETDTQYF. CDR3 nucleotides: TGTGCCAGCAGTGCCCCAGCGGGGGGCCCGGAGACAGATACGCAGTATTTT.

The table lists this clonotype with a few counts. The V and J genes are TRBV10-1 and TRBJ2-1; unclear D gene. The CDR3 loop spans 15 amino acids. The V gene's germline CDR1 is WNHNN and CDR2 SYGVQD (reference sequence). V was cut by 0 bases and J by 9 bases, with 15 bases left in between. The CDR3 bases are TGCGCCAGCAGTGAGTCGGGTAGGCTTTCGAGTGAGCAGTTCTTC. Its translation is CASSESGRLSSEQFF.

This chain links TRBV6-5 with TRBJ2-6; possibly TRBD2 for D (6 bases). Germline V gives CDR1 MNHEY, CDR2 SVGAGI. Trimming removed 3 bases at V and 0 bases at J, with 21 bases between. The CDR3 length is 20 residues. This CDR3 is CASSYQPLLATSSGANVLTF. The CDR3 coding sequence is TGTGCCAGCAGTTATCAACCCCTACTAGCCACGAGCTCTGGGGCCAACGTCCTGACTTTC.

There are a few counts of this clonotype. The V gene is TRBV20-1, the J gene TRBJ1-3; D ambiguous. V gave up 3 bases and J gave up 2 bases, with 5 bases separating them. From germline, CDR1 is DFQATT and CDR2 SNEGSKA (reference sequence). The CDR3 sequence is 12 residues long. The CDR3 reads CSASEAGNTIYF. The DNA of the CDR3 is TGCAGTGCTAGTGAAGCTGGAAACACCATATATTTT.

The chain has TRBV5-1 and TRBJ2-7, with 9 bases aligning to TRBD1. Germline values: CDR1 SGHRS, CDR2 YFSETQ. V was clipped by 0 bases and J by 4 bases; unmatched bases: 2. This CDR3 comprises 14 residues. The CDR3 reads CASSLAGTGYEQYF. CDR3 nucleotide sequence: TGCGCCAGCAGCTTGGCCGGGACAGGGTACGAGCAGTACTTC. Combining the CDR3 with reference TRBV5-1 and TRBJ2-7 gives the whole variable domain KAGVTQTPRYLIKTRGQQVTLSCSPISGHRSVSWYQQTPGQGLQFLFEYFSETQRNKGNFPGRFSGRQFSNSRSEMNVSTLELGDSALYLCASSLAGTGYEQYFGPGTRLTVT.

This clonotype was counted ten times or more. The chain combines TRBV7-3 with TRBJ2-1; 11 bases match TRBD2. Germline CDR1 is SGHTA and CDR2 is FQGTGA. The length of the CDR3 is 18 residues. Trimming at V came to 4 bases and at J to 0 bases, leaving 8 bases not matched to a gene. The DNA of the CDR3 is TGTGCCAGCAGCTCGTTAGGGACTAGCGGTTCCTCCTACAATGAGCAGTTCTTC. Its translation: CASSSLGTSGSSYNEQFF.

The table lists this clonotype with a count of one. This chain joins TRBV14 and TRBJ1-2; 8 positions agree with TRBD1. The CDR3 length is 13 residues. Losses at the gene ends were 6 bases for V and 7 bases for J; bases not matched to a gene: 7. Germline V CDR1 and CDR2: SGHDN, FVKESK. CDR3: CASSPGQAAGYTF. The CDR3 nucleotides are TGTGCCAGCAGTCCGGGACAGGCGGCTGGCTACACCTTC.

This clonotype was seen many times. The rearrangement links TRBV20-1 to TRBJ2-1, with 10 bases aligning to TRBD2. The germline gives CDR1 DFQATT, CDR2 SNEGSKA (reference sequence). This CDR3 region has 15 residues. V dropped 0 bases and J dropped 3; count of bases not matched to a gene: 2. The CDR3 DNA reads as TGCAGTGCTAGAGATTCTAGCGGGGGCTACAATGAGCAGTTCTTC. As protein: CSARDSSGGYNEQFF.

This clonotype was detected a few times. The CDR3 sequence: CASSQAGVAGHYNEQFF. In DNA, the CDR3 is TGCGCCAGCAGCCAAGCTGGGGTAGCGGGACATTACAATGAGCAGTTCTTC. The chain joins TRBV4-3 to TRBJ2-1; 8 positions agree with TRBD2. With V trimmed by 1 base and J by 4 bases, 9 bases remained unmatched. The germline V gene has CDR1 LGHNA and CDR2 YSLEER. The CDR3 sequence is 17 residues long.

This clonotype has just a few counts. V and J are TRBV29-1 and TRBJ2-7; D not resolved. Germline V CDR1 and CDR2: SQVTM, ANQGSEA. The V gene lost 5 bases and the J gene lost 1 base, with 9 bases spanning the gap. The CDR3 has 12 amino acids. The CDR3 bases are TGCAGCGTTACTGGGCATTCCTACGAGCAGTACTTC. Its translation is CSVTGHSYEQYF.

In its sample, this clonotype was seen many times. V and J are TRBV4-3 and TRBJ1-2; possible D gene TRBD1, 5 bases. This CDR3 comprises 14 residues. Germline loops: CDR1 LGHNA, CDR2 YSLEER. The ends were cut back, 0 bases at V and 4 bases at J, with 9 bases in the middle. CDR3 residues: CASSQDRGSYGYTF. DNA of the CDR3: TGCGCCAGCAGCCAAGATAGGGGAAGCTATGGCTACACCTTC.

The V and J genes are TRBV10-3 and TRBJ2-1, with 10 bases that match TRBD2. The J segment lost 6 bases and the V segment lost 6 bases, leaving 2 bases of the junction unmatched. The germline gives CDR1 ENHRY, CDR2 SYGVKD. This CDR3 contains 13 residues. CDR3 in amino acids: CAIRVAGGNEQFF. As DNA, the CDR3 is TGTGCCATCAGAGTAGCGGGGGGCAATGAGCAGTTCTTC.